This T cell receptor (beta chain) was recorded in a study of blood T cell repertoires in COVID-19. Across the study: The origin of the acute and convalescent COVID-19 samples was the United States, Italy and Spain.

Germline loops: CDR1 SGHTA, CDR2 FQGNSA. The CDR3 extends over 13 amino acids. V shed 5 bases and J 7 bases; nucleotides not matched to a gene: 7. Authors' processing steps: It was from reference gene primer amplification that nucleated cell counts were estimated. This table comes from immunoSEQ multiplex PCR, and its TCRdb copy is limited to in-frame clones, with some not included. V and J calls and clone size follow that table, whereas D and trimming were derived from the DNA. The sample lists about 200,000 clones, roughly nine tenths occurring once. Sequencing was performed on PBMCs or T cells enriched from blood (not recorded which). J is TRBJ1-2 and V is TRBV7-2, with 7 bases that match TRBD1. The origin of this receptor is a woman between 25 and 40 years old with acute COVID-19. CDR3 nucleotides: TGTGCCAGCAGCGAAGCACAGGGGTTTGGCTACACCTTC. It is translated as CASSEAQGFGYTF.